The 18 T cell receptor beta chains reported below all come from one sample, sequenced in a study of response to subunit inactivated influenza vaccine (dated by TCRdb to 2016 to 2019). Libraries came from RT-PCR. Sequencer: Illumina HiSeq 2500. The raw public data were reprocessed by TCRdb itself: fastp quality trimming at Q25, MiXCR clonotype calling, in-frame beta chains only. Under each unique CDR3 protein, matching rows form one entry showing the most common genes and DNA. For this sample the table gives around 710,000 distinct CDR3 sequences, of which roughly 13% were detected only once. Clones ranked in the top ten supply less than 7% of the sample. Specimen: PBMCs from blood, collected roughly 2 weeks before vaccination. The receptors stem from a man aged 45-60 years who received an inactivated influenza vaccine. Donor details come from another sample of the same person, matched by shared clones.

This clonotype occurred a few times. CDR3 sequence: CASSLGLAGAPERDTQYF. CDR3 nucleotides: TGCGCCAGCAGCCTCGGACTAGCGGGAGCCCCAGAGCGGGATACGCAGTATTTT. The chain combines TRBV5-1 with TRBJ2-3; 13 bases match TRBD2. V trimming: 4 bases; J trimming: 6 bases; junction bases outside the gene matches: 14. Germline values: CDR1 SGHRS, CDR2 YFSETQ. The CDR3 is 18 amino acids.

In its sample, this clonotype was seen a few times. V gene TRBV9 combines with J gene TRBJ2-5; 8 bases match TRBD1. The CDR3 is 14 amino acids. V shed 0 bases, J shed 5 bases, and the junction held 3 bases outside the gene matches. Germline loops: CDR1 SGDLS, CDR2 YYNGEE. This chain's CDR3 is CASSVGTGRETQYF. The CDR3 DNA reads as TGTGCCAGCAGCGTAGGGACAGGGAGGGAGACCCAGTACTTC.

In DNA form, the CDR3 reads TGTGCCAGCTCACCACGACAGGGGGATTACTACGAGCAGTACTTC. This codes for CASSPRQGDYYEQYF. The chain links TRBV18 to TRBJ2-7, with 9 positions matching TRBD1. Germline V gives CDR1 KGHSH, CDR2 LQKENI. With V trimmed by 1 base and J by 3 bases, 4 bases remained unmatched. The CDR3 is 15 residues long.

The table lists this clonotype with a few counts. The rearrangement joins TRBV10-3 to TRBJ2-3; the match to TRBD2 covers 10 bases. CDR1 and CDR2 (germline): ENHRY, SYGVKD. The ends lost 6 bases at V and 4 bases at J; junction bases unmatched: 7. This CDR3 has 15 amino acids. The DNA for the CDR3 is TGTGCCATCAGCAAGACTAGCGGGTCAGCAGATACGCAGTATTTT. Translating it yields CAISKTSGSADTQYF.

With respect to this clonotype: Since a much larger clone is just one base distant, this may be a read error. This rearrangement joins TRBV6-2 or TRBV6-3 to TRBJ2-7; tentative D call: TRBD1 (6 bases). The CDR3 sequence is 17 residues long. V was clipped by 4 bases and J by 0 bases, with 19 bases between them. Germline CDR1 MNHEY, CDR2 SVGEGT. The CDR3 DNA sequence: TGTGCCAGCAGTTTCCCCAGCAGGGGCCTCATCTCCTACGAGCAGTACTTC. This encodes CASSFPSRGLISYEQYF.

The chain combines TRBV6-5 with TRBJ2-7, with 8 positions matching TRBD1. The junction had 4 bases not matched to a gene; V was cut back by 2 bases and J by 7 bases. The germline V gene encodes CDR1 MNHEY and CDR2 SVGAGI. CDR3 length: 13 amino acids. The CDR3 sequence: CASSYGDRSEQYF. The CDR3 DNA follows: TGTGCCAGCAGTTACGGGGACAGGTCAGAGCAGTACTTC.

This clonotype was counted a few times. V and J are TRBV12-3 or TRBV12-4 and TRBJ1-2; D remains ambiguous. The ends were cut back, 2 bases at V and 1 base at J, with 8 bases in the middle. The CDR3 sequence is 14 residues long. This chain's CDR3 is CASSLWSDNYGYTF. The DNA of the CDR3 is TGTGCCAGCAGTTTATGGTCCGATAACTATGGCTACACCTTC.

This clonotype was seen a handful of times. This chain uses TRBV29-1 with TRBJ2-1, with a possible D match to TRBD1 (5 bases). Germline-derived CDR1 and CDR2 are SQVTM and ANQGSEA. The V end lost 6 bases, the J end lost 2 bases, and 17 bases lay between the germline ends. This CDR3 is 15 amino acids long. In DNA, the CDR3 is TGCAGCGTCCTAACCCTCCAGGGCACCTACAATGAGCAGTTCTTC. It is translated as CSVLTLQGTYNEQFF.

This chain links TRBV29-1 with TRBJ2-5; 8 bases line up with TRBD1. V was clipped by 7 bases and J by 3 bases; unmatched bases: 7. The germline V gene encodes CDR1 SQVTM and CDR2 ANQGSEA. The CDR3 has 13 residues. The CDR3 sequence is CSGETGAEETQYF. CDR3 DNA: TGCAGCGGCGAGACAGGGGCAGAAGAGACCCAGTACTTC.

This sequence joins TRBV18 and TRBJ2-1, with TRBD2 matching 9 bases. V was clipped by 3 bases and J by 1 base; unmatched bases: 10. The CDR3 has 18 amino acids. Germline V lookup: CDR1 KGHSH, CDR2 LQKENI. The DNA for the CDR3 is TGTGCCAGCTCACCGTTAGCGGGGGCCCTAAAATCCTACAATGAGCAGTTCTTC. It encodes CASSPLAGALKSYNEQFF.

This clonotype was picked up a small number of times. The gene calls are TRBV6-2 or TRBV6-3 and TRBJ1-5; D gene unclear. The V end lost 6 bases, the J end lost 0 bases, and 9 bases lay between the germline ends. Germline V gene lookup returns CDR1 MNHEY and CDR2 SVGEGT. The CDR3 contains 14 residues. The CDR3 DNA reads TGTGCCAGCAGCCCGTATGCTAGCAATCAGCCCCAGCATTTT. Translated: CASSPYASNQPQHF.

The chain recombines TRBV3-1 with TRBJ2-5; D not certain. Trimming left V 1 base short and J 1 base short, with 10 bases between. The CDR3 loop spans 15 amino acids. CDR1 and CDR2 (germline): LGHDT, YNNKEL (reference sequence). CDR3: CASSQGVSFQETQYF. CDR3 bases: TGTGCCAGCAGCCAAGGAGTATCCTTCCAAGAGACCCAGTACTTC.

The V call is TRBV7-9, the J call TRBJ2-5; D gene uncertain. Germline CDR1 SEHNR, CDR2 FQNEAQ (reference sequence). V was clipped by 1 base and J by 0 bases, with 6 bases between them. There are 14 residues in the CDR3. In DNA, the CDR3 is TGTGCCAGCAGCTTAGTCCCCAACCAAGAGACCCAGTACTTC. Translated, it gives CASSLVPNQETQYF.

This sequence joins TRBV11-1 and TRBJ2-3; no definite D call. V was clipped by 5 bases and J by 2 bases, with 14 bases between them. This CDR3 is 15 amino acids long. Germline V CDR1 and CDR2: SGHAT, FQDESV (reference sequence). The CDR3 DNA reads TGTGCCAGCAGCCCGTCCGGCCCCCCCACAGATACGCAGTATTTT. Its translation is CASSPSGPPTDTQYF.

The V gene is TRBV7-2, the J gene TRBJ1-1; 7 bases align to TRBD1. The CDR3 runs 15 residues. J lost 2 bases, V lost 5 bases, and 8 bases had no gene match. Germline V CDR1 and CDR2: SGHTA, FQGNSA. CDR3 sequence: CASSPEQGRNTEAFF. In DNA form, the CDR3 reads TGTGCCAGCAGCCCAGAACAGGGGAGAAACACTGAAGCTTTCTTT.

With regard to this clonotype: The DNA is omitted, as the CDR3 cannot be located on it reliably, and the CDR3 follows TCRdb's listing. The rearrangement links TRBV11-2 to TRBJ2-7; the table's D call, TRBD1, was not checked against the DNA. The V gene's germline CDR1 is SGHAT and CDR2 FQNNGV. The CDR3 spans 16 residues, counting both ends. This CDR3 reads CASSLDQWGSGTSMDF.

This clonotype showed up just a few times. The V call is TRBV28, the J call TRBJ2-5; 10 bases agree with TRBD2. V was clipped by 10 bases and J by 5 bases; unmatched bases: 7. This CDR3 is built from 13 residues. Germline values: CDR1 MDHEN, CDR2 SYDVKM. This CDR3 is CATYYSGRETQYF. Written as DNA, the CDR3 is TGTGCCACCTATTATAGCGGGAGGGAGACCCAGTACTTC.

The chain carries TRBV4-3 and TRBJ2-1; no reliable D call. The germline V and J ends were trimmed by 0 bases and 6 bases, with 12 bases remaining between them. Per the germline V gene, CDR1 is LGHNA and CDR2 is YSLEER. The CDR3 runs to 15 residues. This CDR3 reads CASSQDTFSVNEQFF. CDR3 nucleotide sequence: TGCGCCAGCAGCCAAGATACTTTCTCGGTCAATGAGCAGTTCTTC.